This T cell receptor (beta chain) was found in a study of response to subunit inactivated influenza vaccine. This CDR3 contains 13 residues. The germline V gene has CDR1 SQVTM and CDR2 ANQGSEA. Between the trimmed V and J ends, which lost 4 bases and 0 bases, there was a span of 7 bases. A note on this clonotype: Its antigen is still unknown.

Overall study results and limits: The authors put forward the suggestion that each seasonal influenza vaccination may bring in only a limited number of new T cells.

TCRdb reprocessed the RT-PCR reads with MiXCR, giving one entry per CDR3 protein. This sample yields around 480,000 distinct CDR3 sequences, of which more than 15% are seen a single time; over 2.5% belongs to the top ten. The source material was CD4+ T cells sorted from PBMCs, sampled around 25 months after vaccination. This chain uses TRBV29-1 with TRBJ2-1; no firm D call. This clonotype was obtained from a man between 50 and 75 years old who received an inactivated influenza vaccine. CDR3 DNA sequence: TGCAGCGTTGTGGGCCTCTCCTACAATGAGCAGTTCTTC. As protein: CSVVGLSYNEQFF.